This TCR beta chain was found in a study of blood T cell repertoires in COVID-19. As processed by the authors: Amplification of reference gene primers provided the estimated nucleated cell counts. The table came from immunoSEQ multiplex PCR; TCRdb's copy has only in-frame clones and leaves some out. The V and J calls and clone size come from that table; D and trimming were worked out from the DNA. The sample includes hundreds of thousands of clones, around 88% seen only once; the top ten take 5.5% to 6.5%. CDR3 length: 15 residues. Germline V CDR1 and CDR2: MNHNY, SVGAGI (reference sequence). V was shortened by 6 bases and J by 4 bases, with 16 bases between the two germline ends.

The sample taken for sequencing was peripheral blood. This TCR was sampled from a woman aged 80 or over with COVID-19, enrolled during active disease. The rearrangement links TRBV6-6 to TRBJ1-5; weak D call: TRBD1 (6 bases). CDR3 residues: CASSYTGLPNQPQHF. The CDR3 nucleotides read TGTGCCAGCAGCTACACAGGGTTGCCTAATCAGCCCCAGCATTTT.